One and the same sample provided the 22 T cell receptor beta chains below, sequenced in a study of T-cell reconstitution after alpha-beta-depleted transplantation in children. The TCRbeta library incorporated unique molecular identifiers. TCRdb redid the calling of the PCR reads with MiXCR, one entry per CDR3 protein. The sample has about 97,000 distinct CDR3 sequences, around 7.8% seen once. The material sequenced was PBMCs, taken before TCRalphabeta/CD19-depleted stem cell transplant. Every receptor here comes from a boy aged 2 to 9 with acute lymphoblastic leukemia, due to receive a stem cell transplant.

This clonotype has a handful of counts. V and J are TRBV7-6 and TRBJ2-5, with 7 bases that match TRBD2. Germline loops: CDR1 SGHVS, CDR2 FNYEAQ. The CDR3 is 16 residues long. V lost 1 base to trimming and J lost 6 bases; unmatched junction nucleotides: 11. CDR3 protein: CASSLEATGGGKTQYF. CDR3 DNA: TGTGCCAGCAGCTTAGAGGCTACGGGGGGAGGGAAGACCCAGTACTTC.

The gene calls are TRBV11-2 and TRBJ1-3; D not resolved. The CDR3 is 15 residues long. Germline CDR1 reads SGHAT; CDR2 reads FQNNGV. The V and J ends lost 5 bases and 1 base respectively, with 12 bases between them. The CDR3 is CASSPELGSGNTIYF. The CDR3 DNA is TGTGCCAGCAGCCCTGAATTGGGGTCTGGAAACACCATATATTTT.

Only a few counts were recorded for this clonotype. The rearrangement uses TRBV6-1 and TRBJ1-2; 9 positions match TRBD1. The V and J ends lost 6 bases and 7 bases, in that order; junction bases with no gene match: 3. The CDR3 length is 12 residues. Germline assignment: CDR1 MNHNS and CDR2 SASEGT. The CDR3 spells CASSDRGTGYTF. In DNA, the CDR3 is TGTGCCAGCAGCGACAGGGGGACTGGCTACACCTTC.

The V gene is TRBV20-1, the J gene TRBJ1-2; D uncertain. Trimming removed 4 bases at V and 5 bases at J, with 14 bases between. Germline loops: CDR1 DFQATT, CDR2 SNEGSKA (reference sequence). This CDR3 has 13 amino acids. The CDR3 protein is CSATDYKGYGYTF. In DNA, the CDR3 is TGCAGTGCTACCGACTACAAGGGTTATGGCTACACCTTC.

This clonotype was found many times. The V gene is TRBV6-2 or TRBV6-3, the J gene TRBJ2-2; D not resolved. The CDR3 has 14 residues. Germline V gene sequence: CDR1 MNHEY, CDR2 SVGEGT. V was cut by 6 bases and J by 1 base, with 9 bases left in between. CDR3 sequence reads: CASSGRMNTGELFF. CDR3 DNA sequence: TGTGCCAGCAGCGGACGGATGAACACCGGGGAGCTGTTTTTT.

This clonotype showed up just a few times. The V gene is TRBV7-9, the J gene TRBJ2-7; 13 bases map to TRBD2. The V gene end was trimmed by 4 bases and the J gene end by 6 bases; junction bases not matched to a gene: 6. Looked up from germline, CDR1 is SEHNR and CDR2 is FQNEAQ (reference sequence). CDR3 length: 15 amino acids. CDR3 sequence reads: CASSSPTSGGSEQYF. The CDR3 DNA is TGTGCCAGCAGCTCGCCGACTAGCGGGGGGAGCGAGCAGTACTTC.

At least ten counts were recorded for this clonotype. The chain uses TRBV20-1 and TRBJ2-5, with TRBD1 identical over 10 bases. The CDR3 runs 14 residues. V lost 6 bases to trimming and J lost 3 bases; unmatched junction nucleotides: 7. The V gene's germline CDR1 is DFQATT and CDR2 SNEGSKA (reference sequence). The CDR3 DNA reads as TGCAGTGCCGGGTACGGGACAGGGGAAGAGACCCAGTACTTC. Translating gives CSAGYGTGEETQYF.

This clonotype has a count of ten or more. The V and J genes are TRBV6-1 and TRBJ1-6; D is unclear. The CDR3 has 13 amino acids. Germline CDR1 and CDR2: MNHNS and SASEGT. Trimming left V 4 bases short and J 13 bases short, with 14 bases between. The CDR3 loop reads CASSAAEPGPLHF. The CDR3 DNA reads TGTGCCAGCAGTGCCGCTGAACCGGGGCCCCTCCACTTT.

In this sample, this clonotype turned up many times. The chain recombines TRBV20-1 with TRBJ2-1; no definite D call. Per the germline V gene, CDR1 is DFQATT and CDR2 is SNEGSKA (reference sequence). V lost 3 bases and J lost 6, with 12 bases in between. CDR3 length: 13 residues. DNA of the CDR3: TGCAGTGCTAGGAGGTTCGTGGGCAATGAGCAGTTCTTC. It codes for CSARRFVGNEQFF.

This clonotype came up many times. The chain has TRBV7-2 and TRBJ2-2; the match to TRBD2 covers 7 bases. Germline CDR1 SGHTA, CDR2 FQGNSA. This CDR3 comprises 14 residues. The V gene end was trimmed by 5 bases and the J gene end by 3 bases; junction bases not matched to a gene: 3. In DNA form, the CDR3 reads TGTGCCAGCAGCCTACTAGCGTACACCGGGGAGCTGTTTTTT. Protein sequence: CASSLLAYTGELFF.

This clonotype was counted many times. This chain uses TRBV4-2 with TRBJ2-7; D could derive from TRBD1 or TRBD2 (5 bases each). V was cut by 3 bases and J by 6 bases, with 18 bases left in between. The germline gives CDR1 LGHNA, CDR2 YNFKEQ. The CDR3 is 15 residues long. The CDR3 here is CASSQGVGTAVEQYF. The DNA for the CDR3 is TGTGCCAGCAGCCAGGGCGTCGGGACGGCGGTCGAGCAGTACTTC.

This clonotype showed up just a few times. For the CDR3, the DNA is TGTGCCAGCAGCTTTGTCTCGAACACTGAAGCTTTCTTT. It encodes CASSFVSNTEAFF. The rearrangement uses TRBV5-6 and TRBJ1-1; the D is unclear. The CDR3 sequence is 13 residues long. V lost 2 bases, J lost 1 base, and 6 bases lay in between. Germline CDR1 reads SGHDT; CDR2 reads YYEEEE.

This clonotype was observed many times. The V gene is TRBV12-3 or TRBV12-4, the J gene TRBJ2-5; 11 nucleotides agree with TRBD2. The CDR3 length is 17 residues. V trimming: 5 bases; J trimming: 2 bases; junction bases outside the gene matches: 10. The CDR3 DNA reads TGTGCCAGCAGTCCCCCGGGACTAGCGGTTTTACAAGAGACCCAGTACTTC. It specifies CASSPPGLAVLQETQYF.

This clonotype was recorded a few times. This sequence joins TRBV28 and TRBJ1-1; D is unresolved. Germline V gene data show CDR1 as MDHEN and CDR2 as SYDVKM. The CDR3 has 16 amino acids. V was cut by 8 bases and J by 1 base, with 20 bases left in between. The CDR3 DNA follows: TGTGCCAGCCATTCGGAGGACCTTGGGAAGAACACTGAAGCTTTCTTT. It specifies CASHSEDLGKNTEAFF.

The sample holds many counts of this clonotype. The chain employs TRBV6-2 or TRBV6-3 and TRBJ1-1, with D unclear. There are 11 residues in the CDR3. The ends were cut back, 4 bases at V and 5 bases at J, with 5 bases in the middle. CDR1 is MNHEY, CDR2 SVGEGT, per germline. The CDR3 region is CASSFITEAFF. CDR3 coding DNA: TGTGCCAGCAGTTTCATAACTGAAGCTTTCTTT.

This clonotype was counted many times. The rearrangement uses TRBV5-1 and TRBJ2-1; the D is unclear. Germline V gene lookup returns CDR1 SGHRS and CDR2 YFSETQ. There are 13 residues in the CDR3. V was cut by 2 bases and J by 10 bases, with 13 bases left in between. This CDR3 is CASSFRSLVEQFF. CDR3 in DNA: TGCGCCAGCAGCTTTCGTTCGCTGGTGGAGCAGTTCTTC.

In its sample, this clonotype was seen many times. This rearrangement joins TRBV4-3 to TRBJ2-4; D is uncertain. V gave up 0 bases and J gave up 4 bases, with 7 bases separating them. The germline V gene encodes CDR1 LGHNA and CDR2 YSLEER. The CDR3 sequence is 14 residues long. The DNA of the CDR3 is TGCGCCAGCAGCCAAGATATTGGGAAAAACATTCAGTACTTC. It yields the protein CASSQDIGKNIQYF.

At least ten counts were recorded for this clonotype. The chain combines TRBV5-1 with TRBJ2-5, with TRBD2 matching 8 bases. This CDR3 has 13 amino acids. Trimming at V came to 4 bases and at J to 5 bases, leaving 4 bases not matched to a gene. Germline loops: CDR1 SGHRS, CDR2 YFSETQ. CDR3 DNA: TGCGCCAGCAGCGCGACGGGGGGGGAGACCCAGTACTTC. This codes for CASSATGGETQYF. Filled out from reference TRBV5-1 and TRBJ2-5, the complete variable domain reads KAGVTQTPRYLIKTRGQQVTLSCSPISGHRSVSWYQQTPGQGLQFLFEYFSETQRNKGNFPGRFSGRQFSNSRSEMNVSTLELGDSALYLCASSATGGETQYFGPGTRLLVL.

This clonotype showed up just a few times. The chain uses TRBV20-1 and TRBJ2-2; no definite D call. Germline lookup yields CDR1 DFQATT and CDR2 SNEGSKA (reference sequence). V was shortened by 0 bases and J by 7 bases, with 15 bases between the two germline ends. This CDR3 comprises 15 residues. The CDR3 nucleotides are TGCAGTGCTAGAGAGACTGGCAAGGCGAACGGGGAGCTGTTTTTT. Protein sequence: CSARETGKANGELFF.

The chain uses TRBV7-6 and TRBJ2-7; 9 positions match TRBD2. Germline V CDR1 and CDR2: SGHVS, FNYEAQ. The CDR3 has 19 amino acids. With V trimmed by 5 bases and J by 0 bases, 17 bases remained unmatched. CDR3 sequence (DNA): TGTGCCAGCAGCCCTTTAGCGGGGGCTACCCCCCAAAGCTCCTACGAGCAGTACTTC. As protein: CASSPLAGATPQSSYEQYF.

Many counts were recorded for this clonotype. This sequence joins TRBV27 and TRBJ2-3, with 8 bases matching TRBD2. The J segment lost 10 bases and the V segment lost 5 bases, leaving 17 bases of the junction unmatched. From germline, CDR1 is MNHEY and CDR2 SMNVEV (reference sequence). This CDR3 contains 16 residues. CDR3: CASSPPPGTSPPAQYF. CDR3 bases: TGTGCCAGCAGTCCCCCGCCCGGGACTAGTCCCCCGGCGCAGTATTTT.

This clonotype was counted only a few times. The CDR3 sequence: CSATGSDHMNTEAFF. The CDR3 bases are TGCAGTGCGACAGGGTCCGACCACATGAACACTGAAGCTTTCTTT. The V call is TRBV20-1, the J call TRBJ1-1; TRBD1 agrees at 7 bases. The germline CDR1 and CDR2 sequences are DFQATT and SNEGSKA (reference sequence). V lost 6 bases to trimming and J lost 0 bases; unmatched junction nucleotides: 10. The CDR3 sequence is 15 residues long.